This T cell receptor beta chain emerged from a study of cytomegalovirus exposure and HLA in healthy donors. Findings and caveats of the study: Some V segments (TRBV6-2 and TRBV6-3 among them) were excluded as indistinguishable. The authors listed 150 or so TCR beta chains as cytomegalovirus-associated.

PCR employed 60 Vbeta and 13 Jbeta primers. Sequencing used immunoSEQ multiplex PCR; TCRdb keeps in-frame clones, though not all of them. The listing records under 90,000 clones. As concerns this clone: The antigen remains unidentified.

Germline V CDR1 and CDR2: LNHDA, SQIVND (reference sequence). The ends were cut back, 6 bases at V and 7 bases at J, with 13 bases in the middle. The CDR3 length is 13 residues. The J gene is TRBJ2-1, the V gene TRBV19; D not certain. The TCR was taken from a female donor in good health and CMV-seropositive. The specimen sequenced was PBMCs. The CDR3 here is CASSMRVLNEQFF. CDR3 in DNA: TGTGCCAGTAGCATGCGAGTGTTGAATGAGCAGTTCTTC. Together with reference TRBV19 and TRBJ2-1, the CDR3 gives the full variable domain: DGGITQSPKYLFRKEGQNVTLSCEQNLNHDAMYWYRQDPGQGLRLIYYSQIVNDFQKGDIAEGYSVSREKKESFPLTVTSAQKNPTAFYLCASSMRVLNEQFFGPGTRLTVL.